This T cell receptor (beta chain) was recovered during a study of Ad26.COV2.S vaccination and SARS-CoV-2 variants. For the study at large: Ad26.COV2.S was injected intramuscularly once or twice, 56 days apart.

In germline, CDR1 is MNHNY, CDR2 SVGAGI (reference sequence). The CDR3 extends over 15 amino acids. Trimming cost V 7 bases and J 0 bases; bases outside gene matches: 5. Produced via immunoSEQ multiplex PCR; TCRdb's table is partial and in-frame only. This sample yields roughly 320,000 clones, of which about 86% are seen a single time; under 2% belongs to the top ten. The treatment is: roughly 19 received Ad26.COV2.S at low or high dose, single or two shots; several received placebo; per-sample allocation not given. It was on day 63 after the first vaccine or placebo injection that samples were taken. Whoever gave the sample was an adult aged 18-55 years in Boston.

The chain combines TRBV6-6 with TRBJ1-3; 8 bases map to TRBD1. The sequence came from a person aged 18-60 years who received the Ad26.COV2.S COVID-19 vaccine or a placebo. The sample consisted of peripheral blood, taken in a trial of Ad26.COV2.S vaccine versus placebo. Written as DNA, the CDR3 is TGTGCCAGCAAAGACAGGGGTCTCTCTGGAAACACCATATATTTT. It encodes CASKDRGLSGNTIYF.